The sequence of this T cell receptor beta chain was determined in a study of graft-versus-host responses after intestinal transplantation. General study points: Circulating GvH clone levels at their peak were associated with HvG declines (early post-transplant). Present in recipient marrow, GvH clones included some that appeared first in ileum or blood.

Germline V lookup: CDR1 LNHDA, CDR2 SQIVND (reference sequence). The CDR3 is 15 residues long. V shed 6 bases, J shed 4 bases, and the junction held 8 bases outside the gene matches. Clones were read by immunoSEQ multiplex PCR, and TCRdb kept only the in-frame ones, dropping some. The sample shows some 77,000 clones, around 92% of them seen only once. About this clone itself: The antigen is unknown.

The source material was PBMCs, sampled 98 days after intestinal transplantation. This receptor was identified in a human patient who received an intestinal transplant, so some T cells may come from the graft donor. V is TRBV19 and J is TRBJ2-1; 8 bases are a match to TRBD2. The CDR3 is CASRVSGNTYNEQFF. The CDR3 nucleotides read TGTGCCAGTAGGGTTAGCGGGAATACTTACAATGAGCAGTTCTTC.